Presented here are 27 T cell receptor beta chains from one specimen sequenced in a study of T-cell reconstitution after alpha-beta-depleted transplantation in children (dated by TCRdb to about 2016). Libraries were made using PCR. Sequencing took place on an Illumina HiSeq 2500. Molecular barcoding was employed in the preparation of TCR libraries, with unique molecular identifiers being used to normalize TCRbeta repertoire quantification. TCRdb reran the public reads through fastp at Q25 and MiXCR, keeping productive beta chains. Rows are unified per CDR3 protein, each entry keeping the most common DNA and genes. This sample lists hundreds of thousands of distinct CDR3 sequences; 9.5% to 15% were detected once. The top ten clonotypes cover roughly 2.6% of the sample. The specimen was PBMCs from the stem cell graft donor, collected from the stem cell graft. Receptor source: a human donor who donated a stem cell graft to a child with acute lymphoblastic leukemia.

This clonotype was observed a few times. A much larger clone differs from this one at a single base, so this may be a read error. J is TRBJ2-6 and V is TRBV7-2, with D tentatively TRBD1 or TRBD2 (5 bases each). CDR1 is SGHTA, CDR2 FQGNSA, per germline. This CDR3 contains 16 residues. This CDR3 reads CASSFHSGTGANGLTF. The CDR3 nucleotides are TGTGCCAGCAGCTTCCATTCGGGTACCGGGGCCAACGGCCTGACTTTC.

There are many counts of this clonotype. The CDR3 DNA sequence: TGTGCCAGCAGTTTCGGAGGAGCGGACCTGACTTTC. Translation gives CASSFGGADLTF. The chain employs TRBV12-3 or TRBV12-4 and TRBJ2-6; D perhaps matches TRBD2 (5 bases). Trimming cost V 3 bases and J 15 bases, with 12 bases left between them. The CDR3 consists of 12 residues.

This clonotype was seen ten or more times. The chain recombines TRBV6-2 or TRBV6-3 with TRBJ2-7; D is ambiguous. The germline gives CDR1 MNHEY, CDR2 SVGEGT. This CDR3 spans 13 amino acids. With 5 bases removed from V and 6 bases from J, the gap between germline ends came to 14 bases. The chain's CDR3 is CASSQPPRREQYF. The CDR3 DNA sequence: TGTGCCAGCAGTCAACCCCCTCGGCGCGAGCAGTACTTC.

This clonotype was counted at least ten times. The chain links TRBV6-1 to TRBJ1-1; no reliable D call. V was shortened by 6 bases and J by 0 bases, with 11 bases between the two germline ends. The CDR3 contains 14 residues. Germline CDR1 reads MNHNS; CDR2 reads SASEGT. CDR3 DNA: TGTGCCAGCAGCACAAGGGCTATGAACACTGAAGCTTTCTTT. This translates into CASSTRAMNTEAFF.

J is TRBJ2-3 and V is TRBV7-9, with TRBD2 matching 14 bases. Germline CDR1 is SEHNR and CDR2 is FQNEAQ (reference sequence). V shed 3 bases, J shed 9 bases, and the junction held 5 bases outside the gene matches. The CDR3 spans 15 residues. CDR3 nucleotide sequence: TGTGCCAGCAGCTTGGGGACTAGCGGGGGACGAACGCAGTATTTT. Its translation is CASSLGTSGGRTQYF.

This clonotype was seen repeatedly, ten times or more. This chain uses TRBV7-9 with TRBJ1-5, with D possibly TRBD1 on 6 matching bases. The CDR3 contains 15 residues. The V end was cut by 5 bases, the J end by 7 bases, with 18 bases between. Germline CDR1 and CDR2: SEHNR and FQNEAQ (reference sequence). CDR3 region: CASSQTGGARQPQHF. CDR3 nucleotide sequence: TGTGCCAGCAGCCAGACCGGGGGGGCGAGGCAGCCCCAGCATTTT.

Ten or more counts support this clonotype. This chain joins TRBV7-2 and TRBJ2-7, with a possible D match to TRBD2 (5 bases). Germline assignment: CDR1 SGHTA and CDR2 FQGNSA. V was trimmed by 5 bases and J by 3 bases, leaving 11 bases between them. The CDR3 loop spans 13 amino acids. The CDR3 coding sequence is TGTGCCAGCAGCAGGACTGGGAACTACGAGCAGTACTTC. Translating it yields CASSRTGNYEQYF.

V gene TRBV5-1 combines with J gene TRBJ2-7; TRBD2 aligns across 13 bases. Per germline, CDR1 SGHRS and CDR2 YFSETQ. With 3 bases clipped from V and 12 bases from J, the junction kept 6 bases outside the gene matches. This CDR3 has 13 amino acids. CDR3 residues: CASSSGLAGFVYF. Here the CDR3 DNA reads TGCGCCAGCAGCTCGGGACTAGCGGGGTTCGTGTACTTC. The full variable domain, its missing parts supplied by reference TRBV5-1 and TRBJ2-7, is KAGVTQTPRYLIKTRGQQVTLSCSPISGHRSVSWYQQTPGQGLQFLFEYFSETQRNKGNFPGRFSGRQFSNSRSEMNVSTLELGDSALYLCASSSGLAGFVYFGPGTRLTVT.

This clonotype was recorded at least ten times. V gene TRBV4-2 combines with J gene TRBJ2-1; tentative D call: TRBD2 (6 bases). The CDR3 spans 15 residues. Trimming removed 5 bases at V and 7 bases at J, with 18 bases between. In germline, CDR1 is LGHNA, CDR2 YNFKEQ. CDR3 bases: TGTGCCAGCAGCGTCGCGGGGCGGGTCAGAAATGAGCAGTTCTTC. The encoded protein is CASSVAGRVRNEQFF.

This clonotype occurred many times. The J gene is TRBJ1-1, the V gene TRBV18; D is undetermined. Germline assignment: CDR1 KGHSH and CDR2 LQKENI. V dropped 5 bases and J dropped 0 bases, with 13 bases sitting between them. The CDR3 runs 15 residues. The CDR3 region is CASSFEALMNTEAFF. In DNA, the CDR3 is TGTGCCAGCTCATTCGAGGCTTTAATGAACACTGAAGCTTTCTTT.

This clonotype was recorded at least ten times. The rearrangement links TRBV18 to TRBJ2-5, with TRBD2 matching 7 bases. This CDR3 is built from 15 residues. Trimming took 7 bases from V and 4 from J; bases not matched to a gene: 12. Germline V lookup: CDR1 KGHSH, CDR2 LQKENI. CDR3 in amino acids: CASCPGGSGGETQYF. The CDR3 nucleotides are TGTGCCAGCTGTCCTGGCGGGAGCGGTGGAGAGACCCAGTACTTC.

The sample holds many counts of this clonotype. The V and J genes are TRBV10-3 and TRBJ2-3; perhaps TRBD1 as D (6 bases). The CDR3 consists of 13 residues. Deletions cut 6 bases from V and 0 bases from J, with 7 bases between. The germline V gene encodes CDR1 ENHRY and CDR2 SYGVKD. CDR3 sequence: CAIRGASTDTQYF. The DNA for the CDR3 is TGTGCCATCAGGGGGGCAAGCACAGATACGCAGTATTTT.

With respect to this clonotype: This may be a read error, as it is one base from a much larger clone. The V gene is TRBV11-2, the J gene TRBJ2-3, with 8 bases identical to TRBD2. This CDR3 comprises 18 residues. Germline V gives CDR1 SGHAT, CDR2 FQNNGV. V was pared by 4 bases and J by 2 bases, with 14 bases of the junction left unmatched. The CDR3 sequence is CASSSGGISGIDTDTQYF. CDR3 DNA sequence: TGTGCCAGCAGCTCGGGGGGGATTAGCGGGATTGACACAGATACGCAGTATTTT.

This clonotype was observed many times. This sequence joins TRBV27 and TRBJ2-1, with 16 bases that match TRBD2. The CDR3 extends over 16 amino acids. CDR1 is MNHEY, CDR2 SMNVEV, per germline (reference sequence). After removal of 5 bases from V and 7 bases from J, the junction contained 5 bases not matched to a gene. The CDR3 DNA reads as TGTGCCAGCAGTCAGGGACTAGCGGGAGGGCTAAATGAGCAGTTCTTC. It codes for CASSQGLAGGLNEQFF.

In its sample, this clonotype was seen many times. J is TRBJ1-6 and V is TRBV14, with unresolved D. Trimming pared 1 base from V and 4 bases from J, leaving 5 bases between. This CDR3 is built from 14 residues. Germline assignment: CDR1 SGHDN and CDR2 FVKESK. DNA of the CDR3: TGTGCCAGCAGCCAAGGGCAGTATAATTCACCCCTCCACTTT. This gives the protein CASSQGQYNSPLHF. The entire variable domain, with the rest obtained from reference TRBV14 and TRBJ1-6, is as follows: EAGVTQFPSHSVIEKGQTVTLRCDPISGHDNLYWYRRVMGKEIKFLLHFVKESKQDESGMPNNRFLAERTGGTYSTLKVQPAELEDSGVYFCASSQGQYNSPLHFGNGTRLTVT.

Ten or more counts support this clonotype. This sequence joins TRBV7-9 and TRBJ2-7; no clear D gene. The germline V gene encodes CDR1 SEHNR and CDR2 FQNEAQ (reference sequence). The CDR3 covers 14 residues. With 5 bases removed from V and 2 bases from J, the gap between germline ends came to 13 bases. CDR3 in DNA: TGTGCCAGCAGCCCGGTTGATAGCCCCTACGAGCAGTACTTC. Amino acids: CASSPVDSPYEQYF. The full variable domain, in which reference TRBV7-9 and TRBJ2-7 provide the parts outside the CDR3, is DTGVSQNPRHKITKRGQNVTFRCDPISEHNRLYWYRQTLGQGPEFLTYFQNEAQLEKSRLLSDRFSAERPKGSFSTLEIQRTEQGDSAMYLCASSPVDSPYEQYFGPGTRLTVT.

V gene TRBV13 combines with J gene TRBJ2-7; TRBD1 agrees at 8 bases. The CDR3 totals 18 residues. After removal of 0 bases from V and 0 bases from J, the junction contained 10 bases not matched to a gene. CDR1 is PRHDT, CDR2 FYEKMQ, per germline (reference sequence). CDR3: CASSLGGQGRRSSYEQYF. The DNA for the CDR3 is TGTGCCAGCAGCTTAGGAGGACAGGGCCGCCGCAGCTCCTACGAGCAGTACTTC.

In this sample, this clonotype turned up many times. An end of the junction does not agree with germline; a read error may underlie this. The chain recombines TRBV3-1 with TRBJ2-2, with a tentative D call TRBD1 (7 bases). There are 14 residues in the CDR3. From germline, CDR1 is LGHDT and CDR2 YNNKEL (reference sequence). In DNA, the CDR3 is TGTGCCAGCAGACAGGGGAGGAACCCCGGGGAGCTGTTTTTT. Its translation: CASRQGRNPGELFF.

This clonotype was seen many times. This chain connects TRBV11-1 to TRBJ2-2, with 9 bases lining up with TRBD2. V was clipped by 5 bases and J by 4 bases; unmatched bases: 17. The CDR3 is 19 amino acids. Germline-derived CDR1 and CDR2 are SGHAT and FQDESV (reference sequence). The CDR3 bases are TGTGCCAGCAGCCCCTTGTCCGGTAGCGGGAGCGGAGGCACCGGGGAGCTGTTTTTT. This sequence encodes CASSPLSGSGSGGTGELFF.

This chain links TRBV25-1 with TRBJ2-1; no definite D call. With 2 bases removed from V and 0 bases from J, the gap between germline ends came to 8 bases. This CDR3 comprises 15 residues. Germline CDR1 and CDR2: MGHDK and SYGVNS. CDR3 DNA sequence: TGTGCCAGCAGTGAACAGGCTACCTCCTACAATGAGCAGTTCTTC. Translating gives CASSEQATSYNEQFF. Full variable domain (rest looked up from reference TRBV25-1 and TRBJ2-1): EADIYQTPRYLVIGTGKKITLECSQTMGHDKMYWYQQDPGMELHLIHYSYGVNSTEKGDLSSESTVSRIRTEHFPLTLESARPSHTSQYLCASSEQATSYNEQFFGPGTRLTVL.

This clonotype was recorded at least ten times. The chain links TRBV25-1 to TRBJ2-5, with D possibly matching TRBD1 (6 bases). V was shortened by 2 bases and J by 5 bases, with 12 bases between the two germline ends. Germline values: CDR1 MGHDK, CDR2 SYGVNS. CDR3 length equals 14 residues. DNA for the CDR3: TGTGCCAGCAGTGAACCTGGGGGCGTGGAGACCCAGTACTTC. This sequence encodes CASSEPGGVETQYF.

In its sample, this clonotype was seen many times. The genes are TRBV18 and TRBJ2-1; 9 bases align to TRBD2. V was pared by 1 base and J by 8 bases, with 15 bases of the junction left unmatched. The CDR3 loop spans 18 amino acids. Per the germline V gene, CDR1 is KGHSH and CDR2 is LQKENI. The CDR3 reads CASSPRFSGRGQDDEQFF. CDR3 coding DNA: TGTGCCAGCTCACCACGCTTTAGCGGGAGAGGGCAGGACGATGAGCAGTTCTTC.

This clonotype was found many times. The chain links TRBV7-9 to TRBJ1-1; D perhaps matches TRBD1 (5 bases). V shed 1 base and J shed 3 bases, with 12 bases lying between them. There are 15 residues in the CDR3. Looked up from germline, CDR1 is SEHNR and CDR2 is FQNEAQ (reference sequence). The CDR3 loop reads CASSLGGVLDTEAFF. As DNA, the CDR3 is TGTGCCAGCAGCTTAGGAGGGGTTTTGGACACTGAAGCTTTCTTT.

About this clonotype: It differs at one base from a far larger clone, so likely a read error. The rearrangement joins TRBV5-6 to TRBJ2-7, with D uncertain. Germline CDR1 and CDR2: SGHDT and YYEEEE. The CDR3 covers 13 residues. Here the CDR3 reads CASSLAQNYEHYF. The CDR3, as DNA: TGTGCCAGCAGCTTGGCTCAGAACTACGAGCACTACTTC.

This clonotype was observed many times. The genes are TRBV6-1 and TRBJ2-2; TRBD1 agrees at 7 bases. This CDR3 has 15 amino acids. Germline V gene sequence: CDR1 MNHNS, CDR2 SASEGT. Germline trimming cut 4 bases from V and 2 bases from J; bases unmatched to any gene: 4. The CDR3 reads CASSGQGPNTGELFF. In nucleotides, the CDR3 is TGTGCCAGCAGTGGACAGGGCCCAAACACCGGGGAGCTGTTTTTT.

This clonotype was observed many times. This sequence joins TRBV30 and TRBJ2-3; D tentatively fits TRBD1 or TRBD2 (5 bases each). V lost 2 bases, J lost 2 bases, and 17 bases lay in between. CDR1 is GTSNPN, CDR2 SVGIG, per germline (reference sequence). CDR3 length equals 16 residues. The CDR3 DNA reads TGTGCCTGGAGTACTGGCGACAGCGGCCACACAGATACGCAGTATTTT. Translated, it gives CAWSTGDSGHTDTQYF. Supplemented by reference TRBV30 and TRBJ2-3, the full variable domain reads SQTIHQWPATLVQPVGSPLSLECTVEGTSNPNLYWYRQAAGRGLQLLFYSVGIGQISSEVPQNLSASRPQDRQFILSSKKLLLSDSGFYLCAWSTGDSGHTDTQYFGPGTRLTVL.

This clonotype was recorded at least ten times. The chain carries TRBV6-2 or TRBV6-3 and TRBJ2-3; D possibly uses TRBD1 or TRBD2 (5 bases each). Between the trimmed V and J ends, which lost 6 bases and 4 bases, there was a span of 14 bases. Germline V gene sequence: CDR1 MNHEY, CDR2 SVGEGT. This CDR3 spans 14 amino acids. CDR3 residues: CASSPTGGPDTQYF. The CDR3 nucleotides are TGTGCCAGCAGCCCTACAGGAGGCCCAGATACGCAGTATTTT.